The rows below give T cell receptor beta chains drawn from one sample of a study of T-cell reconstitution after alpha-beta-depleted transplantation in children. TCRdb reprocessed the PCR reads via MiXCR and lists one record per CDR3 protein. The table shows a few hundred thousand distinct CDR3 sequences, with roughly a tenth occurring only once. The material sequenced was PBMCs from the stem cell graft donor, taken from the stem cell graft. Receptors originate from a human donor who donated a stem cell graft to a child with SCID. Each CDR3 is given with its conserved first and last residue. The D gene is left open where the match is weak. Size tells how often a clone was seen (once, few, many) or the class of an expanded clone, and some rows leave it out.

TGTGCCACCGGACAGTTCAACTCCTATAATTCACCCCTCCACTTT	CATGQFNSYNSPLHF	TRBV15	TRBJ1-6	NA	few
TGTGCCTGGAACCTAGCGGGGGGGCCGATTGAGCAGTTCTTC	CAWNLAGGPIEQFF	TRBV30	TRBJ2-1	TRBD2	NA
TGCAGTGCTACCCGGTCCGGCCATCCCACAGATACGCAGTATTTT	CSATRSGHPTDTQYF	TRBV20-1	TRBJ2-3	NA	many
TGTGCCACCGGACGGGGGAGTGTCTACGAGCAGTACTTC	CATGRGSVYEQYF	TRBV12-3/TRBV12-4	TRBJ2-7	NA	many
TGCAGTGCTAGTTACGTAGCGGGGGGGCGGTACGAGCAGTACTTC	CSASYVAGGRYEQYF	TRBV20-1	TRBJ2-7	TRBD2	many
TGTGCCACCAGCAGAGGCCCCCCGGACAATTCCTACGAGCAGTACTTC	CATSRGPPDNSYEQYF	TRBV15	TRBJ2-7	NA	many
TGCGCCAGCAGCCTCCAGGGCGGGGGAGTCTACAATGAGCAGTTCTTC	CASSLQGGGVYNEQFF	TRBV5-1	TRBJ2-1	TRBD2	many
TGTGCCAGCTCACGGATGGTCGGGGAGCTGTTTTTT	CASSRMVGELFF	TRBV18	TRBJ2-2	NA	many
TGTGCCAGCAGTGGTGCAGGAGCCCCCGAAAAACTGTTTTTT	CASSGAGAPEKLFF	TRBV2	TRBJ1-4	NA	few
TGTGCCAGCAGCCGGGGACAGTACACCGGGGAGCTGTTTTTT	CASSRGQYTGELFF	TRBV7-2	TRBJ2-2	TRBD1	many
TGCAGCGCTAAAGGACTAGCGGGGGGTAAGAACACCGGGGAGCTGTTTTTT	CSAKGLAGGKNTGELFF	TRBV29-1	TRBJ2-2	TRBD2	few
TGCGCCAGCACGACTCCCGGGAGCTCCTACGAGCAGTACTTC	CASTTPGSSYEQYF	TRBV5-1	TRBJ2-7	NA	NA
TGCGCCAGCAGCCAAGAATCAGGGGGCGGGAACACTGAAGCTTTCTTT	CASSQESGGGNTEAFF	TRBV4-3	TRBJ1-1	TRBD1	many
TGTGCCAGCAGCTTTGGACGGGACGGAGGCTACACCTTC	CASSFGRDGGYTF	TRBV7-2	TRBJ1-2	NA	many
TGTGCCAGCAGCTTTAGTACAGTGTCCACCGGGGAGCTGTTTTTT	CASSFSTVSTGELFF	TRBV7-2	TRBJ2-2	NA	NA
TGTGCCAGCAGCCAAGAGAGGTCCCTCAGCTCCTACAATGAGCAGTTCTTC	CASSQERSLSSYNEQFF	TRBV3-1	TRBJ2-1	NA	NA
TGTGCCAGCGCCGACGGCAATGAGCAGTTCTTC	CASADGNEQFF	TRBV12-3/TRBV12-4	TRBJ2-1	NA	few
TGTGCCAGCAGCCTACTAAGACGCGGGACAGCCGGGGGGGATACGCAGTATTTT	CASSLLRRGTAGGDTQYF	TRBV11-2	TRBJ2-3	NA	many
TGCGCCAGCAGCCCGACAGATTCCTACGAGCAGTACTTC	CASSPTDSYEQYF	TRBV5-1	TRBJ2-7	NA	many
TGCGCCAGCCTGACCGGGACAGGGTACAATGAGCAGTTCTTC	CASLTGTGYNEQFF	TRBV5-1	TRBJ2-1	TRBD1	many
TGTGCCAGCAGCCCCCTCTTACAGGGGGTGAATGAAAAACTGTTTTTT	CASSPLLQGVNEKLFF	TRBV7-6	TRBJ1-4	TRBD1	many
TGTGCCAGCAGTGGAGAGCTAAATTCACCCCTCCACTTT	CASSGELNSPLHF	TRBV6-4	TRBJ1-6	NA	many
TGCGCCAGCAGCTTGGAGTCCCCCGGCGAGCTTAATACGCAGTATTTT	CASSLESPGELNTQYF	TRBV5-1	TRBJ2-3	NA	many
TGTGCCAGCAGTTTATACCAGACCCAGAACACTGAAGCTTTCTTT	CASSLYQTQNTEAFF	TRBV27	TRBJ1-1	NA	many
TGTGCCAGCAGCTTAGAGGGTGCTGGGGCCAACGTCCTGACTTTC	CASSLEGAGANVLTF	TRBV7-8	TRBJ2-6	NA	many
TGCAGTGCCCAGAGGGGCGGGGGGCTAAATGAGCAGTTCTTC	CSAQRGGGLNEQFF	TRBV20-1	TRBJ2-1	TRBD2	many
TGTGCCAGCAGTCCCCGAGGAGGGGTCTACGAAAAACTGTTTTTT	CASSPRGGVYEKLFF	TRBV5-5	TRBJ1-4	NA	few
TGTGCCAGCAGCTTGGTAGACAGGGCGGACACCGGGGAGCTGTTTTTT	CASSLVDRADTGELFF	TRBV5-6	TRBJ2-2	TRBD1	many
TGCAGTGTGGCGCGGGGGGGGCCCCTCTACGAGCAGTACTTC	CSVARGGPLYEQYF	TRBV20-1	TRBJ2-7	TRBD2	few
TGTGCCAGCAGCCCCATTTTCACCGGGGAGCTGTTTTTT	CASSPIFTGELFF	TRBV11-3	TRBJ2-2	NA	few
TGTGCCAGCAGCCCCCCGACGGGACAGGGGGGGAACTATGGCTACACCTTC	CASSPPTGQGGNYGYTF	TRBV7-9	TRBJ1-2	TRBD1	few
TGTGCCAGCACTTCGGGGGACAATCAGCCCCAGCATTTT	CASTSGDNQPQHF	TRBV12-3/TRBV12-4	TRBJ1-5	NA	many
TGCGCCAGCAGCTTTCCGGACCGCGAGCAGTACTTC	CASSFPDREQYF	TRBV5-1	TRBJ2-7	NA	many
TGCAGTGCTAGAGTACTAGCGGGGTTTGTAGATACGCAGTATTTT	CSARVLAGFVDTQYF	TRBV20-1	TRBJ2-3	TRBD2	many
TGTGCCATCAGTGAGCCAGGACCGGGACACGAATACAATGAGCAGTTCTTC	CAISEPGPGHEYNEQFF	TRBV10-3	TRBJ2-1	NA	many
TGTGCCAGCAGCCAGGGTACAGAAAACATTCAGTACTTC	CASSQGTENIQYF	TRBV3-1	TRBJ2-4	NA	many
TGCAGCGGGAGGGACAGCTCCTACGAGCAGTACTTC	CSGRDSSYEQYF	TRBV29-1	TRBJ2-7	NA	many
TGTGCCACCCAAGGGGAGGGACAGGGACCGGGCTACACCTTC	CATQGEGQGPGYTF	TRBV12-3/TRBV12-4	TRBJ1-2	TRBD1	NA
TGTGCCAGCAGCTTGGGGACAGGCTACTACGAGCAGTACTTC	CASSLGTGYYEQYF	TRBV7-2	TRBJ2-7	TRBD1	many
TGTGCCAGCAGCAGGGGCCACATCTCCACAGATACGCAGTATTTT	CASSRGHISTDTQYF	TRBV6-1	TRBJ2-3	NA	many
TGCGCCAGCGGACAGGGGGTTGCAACTAATGAAAAACTGTTTTTT	CASGQGVATNEKLFF	TRBV5-1	TRBJ1-4	TRBD1	many